The T cell receptor (beta chain) described here comes from a study of blood T cell repertoires in COVID-19. The wider study: Nucleic acid was either cDNA or gDNA, and it came from T cells, B-cell-depleted T cells, or PBMCs.

Sequenced by immunoSEQ multiplex PCR; TCRdb stores in-frame clones only, minus some. The data contain around 28,000 clones, 76% of them singletons. From germline, CDR1 is SGHRS and CDR2 YFSETQ. The CDR3 covers 14 residues. After removal of 4 bases from V and 6 bases from J, the junction contained 6 bases not matched to a gene. The TCR sequence derives from a man between 65 and 85 years old with acute or convalescent COVID-19. Sequencing used peripheral blood. The V call is TRBV5-1, the J call TRBJ2-1, with 8 bases aligning to TRBD1. Here the CDR3 reads CASSPRDRSNEQFF. The DNA of the CDR3 is TGCGCCAGCAGCCCCCGGGACAGGAGCAATGAGCAGTTCTTC.